This TCR beta chain appears in the sequencing data of a study of T cell responses to AZD1222 COVID-19 vaccine. The ends lost 1 base at V and 6 bases at J; junction bases unmatched: 5. In germline, CDR1 is SEHNR, CDR2 FQNEAQ (reference sequence). The length of the CDR3 is 14 residues. Regarding this clone: Antigen: not known.

General study points: Baseline seropositivity characterized only a handful of AZD1222 recipients. The donors showed a predominance of white British ancestry and of females, with possible underestimation of clonal diversity. Vaccine-associated CD4 TCRs ranged over spike, dominating at 160-218 and 743-854. Close to half of spike-specific TCRs reportedly recognize unmutated variant regions.

Clones were sequenced by immunoSEQ multiplex PCR, and TCRdb holds only the in-frame ones, with some missing. The data contain more than 150,000 clones, about 88% of them seen just once; the ten biggest clones take up approximately 7%. This clonotype was obtained from an adult who had recovered from COVID-19. V gene TRBV7-9 combines with J gene TRBJ1-1; 7 nucleotides align to TRBD1. Sequencing used peripheral blood, obtained after recovery from COVID-19. CDR3 bases: TGTGCCAGCAGCTTAGGACGGGACAGACCTGAAGCTTTCTTT. This sequence encodes CASSLGRDRPEAFF.